The rows below give T cell receptor beta chains drawn from one sample of a study of control samples from healthy donors and cancer patients. Generated by immunoSEQ multiplex PCR, the TCRdb table keeps only in-frame clones and is missing some. The table includes fewer than 150,000 clones, 80% to 95% detected once. The sample was blood. The receptors come from a man aged 18 to 29 in good health. The CDR3 runs from the conserved cysteine through the conserved F or W. D genes are given only for firm matches. Rows give clone size only sometimes, using once, few, many, or a class for an expanded clone.

size	D	V	J	DNA	CDR3
-	-	TRBV30	TRBJ1-3	TGTGCCTGGGACCGGGGGCAGGGTAGTGGAAACACCATATATTTT	CAWDRGQGSGNTIYF
-	-	TRBV11-3	TRBJ1-5	TGTGCCAGCAGCCCAGGAAGGGGGGGAGATCAGCCCCAGCATTTT	CASSPGRGGDQPQHF
-	-	TRBV4-1	TRBJ1-4	TGCGCCAGCAGACGCGCAGACGGCAATGAAAAACTGTTTTTT	CASRRADGNEKLFF
-	-	TRBV20-1	TRBJ1-2	TGCAGTGCTAGTCATCAGGGGAGCGACTATGGCTACACCTTC	CSASHQGSDYGYTF
-	-	TRBV5-1	TRBJ2-1	TGCGCCAGCAGCTTGGAGGACAGATACAATGAGCAGTTCTTC	CASSLEDRYNEQFF
-	-	TRBV27	TRBJ2-5	TGTGCCAGCAGTCCCAGGGGTGGAGAGACCCAGTACTTC	CASSPRGGETQYF
-	-	TRBV30	TRBJ1-1	TGTGCCTGGAGTCCAACAATGAACACTGAAGCTTTCTTT	CAWSPTMNTEAFF
-	TRBD1	TRBV7-9	TRBJ2-1	TGTGCCAGCAGCACGGGACAGAGCGGTGAGCAGTTCTTC	CASSTGQSGEQFF
-	-	TRBV28	TRBJ2-7	TGTGCCAGCGATGGGAAGGCCTCCTACGAGCAGTACTTC	CASDGKASYEQYF
-	-	TRBV11-2	TRBJ1-4	TGTGCCAGCAGCTTACAAGCGGGACACGAAGAAAAACTGTTTTTT	CASSLQAGHEEKLFF
-	-	TRBV11-2	TRBJ1-3	TGTGCCAGCAGCTCCGGGACCCGAACTGGAAACACCATATATTTT	CASSSGTRTGNTIYF
-	TRBD1	TRBV6-5	TRBJ1-2	TGTGCCAGCAGTTACGACCCGGGACAGGGGAGCTATGGCTACACCTTC	CASSYDPGQGSYGYTF
-	TRBD2	TRBV7-9	TRBJ2-5	TGTGCCAGCAGCTCCCTAGCGGGAGGGTACCAAGAGACCCAGTACTTC	CASSSLAGGYQETQYF
-	TRBD2	TRBV4-1	TRBJ2-2	TGCGCCAGCAGCCATATGTTTGGGACTAGCGGGTCCGGGGAGCTGTTTTTT	CASSHMFGTSGSGELFF
-	-	TRBV7-3	TRBJ2-6	TGTGCCAGCAGCTTAGGGGGCGCTGGGGCCAACGTCCTGACTTTC	CASSLGGAGANVLTF
few	-	TRBV3-1/TRBV3-2	TRBJ2-7	TGTGCCAGCAGCGTCCGGGACTCCGAGCAGTACTTC	CASSVRDSEQYF
once	TRBD1	TRBV7-9	TRBJ1-1	TGTGCCAGCAGGCCAAGCGGACAGGGCCCACTGAACACTGAAGCTTTCTTT	CASRPSGQGPLNTEAFF
-	-	TRBV10-2	TRBJ1-1	TGCGCCAGCAGAAGGGGGGTCAACACTGAAGCTTTCTTT	CASRRGVNTEAFF
once	-	TRBV7-6	TRBJ2-2	TGTGCCAGCAGCCGAAACGGTTTCGCGAACACCGGGGAGCTGTTTTTT	CASSRNGFANTGELFF
-	-	TRBV30	TRBJ1-1	TGTGCGGGGGGGGTAAGGTCTGAAGCTTTCTTT	CAGGVRSEAFF
-	TRBD2	TRBV5-1	TRBJ2-1	TGCGCCAGCAGCGTAAGCGGGAGCTCCTACAATGAGCAGTTCTTC	CASSVSGSSYNEQFF
-	TRBD2	TRBV3-1/TRBV3-2	TRBJ2-5	TGTGCCAGCAGCCAAGGGAGCGGGAGCGGGGAGACCCAGTACTTC	CASSQGSGSGETQYF
once	-	TRBV7-9	TRBJ2-1	TGTGCCAGCAGCTTACCTTTACAGCATGGCTCCTACAATGAGCAGTTCTTC	CASSLPLQHGSYNEQFF